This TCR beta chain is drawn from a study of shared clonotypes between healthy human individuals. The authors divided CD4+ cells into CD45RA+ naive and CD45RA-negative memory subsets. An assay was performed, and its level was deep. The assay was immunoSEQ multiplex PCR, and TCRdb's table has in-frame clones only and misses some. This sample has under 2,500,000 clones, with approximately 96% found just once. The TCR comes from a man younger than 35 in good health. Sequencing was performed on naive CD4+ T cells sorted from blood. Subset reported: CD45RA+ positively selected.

DNA for the CDR3: TGCGCCAGCAGCTTGACAGGGGGCCTTCAGCCCCAGCATTTT. This codes for CASSLTGGLQPQHF. The rearrangement joins TRBV5-1 to TRBJ1-5; 9 bases are shared with TRBD1. The junction had 2 bases not matched to a gene; V was cut back by 1 base and J by 6 bases. The germline V gene encodes CDR1 SGHRS and CDR2 YFSETQ. The CDR3 extends over 14 amino acids.